This T cell receptor (beta chain) was captured in a study of shared clonotypes between healthy human individuals. Produced via immunoSEQ multiplex PCR; TCRdb's table is partial and in-frame only. The sample yields roughly 2.6 million clones, around 94% seen once. This CDR3 is built from 15 residues. Deletions cut 0 bases from V and 2 bases from J, with 9 bases between. Germline V gene lookup returns CDR1 LNHNV and CDR2 YYDKDF (reference sequence). All donors were Caucasian adults living in Nashville, Tennessee. Study-wide results and caveats: For naive CD4 cells, around 5% of clonotypes were shared across a handful of donors.

Worth noting for this clone: Its cognate antigen is unknown.

The specimen was naive CD4+ T cells sorted from blood. Subset indicated: CD45RA+ positively selected. The chain uses TRBV15 and TRBJ2-3; D unresolved. The source is a man aged 18 to 29 in good health. CDR3 residues: CATSRDGLPTDTQYF. The CDR3 DNA sequence: TGTGCCACCAGCAGAGATGGGCTACCCACAGATACGCAGTATTTT.